This T cell receptor (beta chain) was recovered during a study of shared clonotypes between healthy human individuals. The overall study: The cohort had a couple of women and a few men, ages 18 to 49.

Germline V gene sequence: CDR1 LNHDA, CDR2 SQIVND (reference sequence). The CDR3 totals 18 residues. Trimming cost V 5 bases and J 0 bases, with 19 bases left between them. CD45RO-negative, CCR7-selected cells formed the naive CD8 fraction, which excluded terminally differentiated effector memory CD45RA+ cells. Genomic DNA of each subset was evenly split across several immunoSEQ plates. Only in-frame clones appear in the TCRdb table, and some are missing; sequencing was by immunoSEQ multiplex PCR. The table has about 2 million clones, about 95% seen once. This chain connects TRBV19 to TRBJ1-4; a weak D match, TRBD1 (5 bases). Sample: naive CD8+ T cells sorted from blood. The receptor comes from a man younger than 35 in good health. DNA for the CDR3: TGTGCCAGTAGTCCCTCGACCCGGGTGGGGGCAACTAATGAAAAACTGTTTTTT. This encodes CASSPSTRVGATNEKLFF.